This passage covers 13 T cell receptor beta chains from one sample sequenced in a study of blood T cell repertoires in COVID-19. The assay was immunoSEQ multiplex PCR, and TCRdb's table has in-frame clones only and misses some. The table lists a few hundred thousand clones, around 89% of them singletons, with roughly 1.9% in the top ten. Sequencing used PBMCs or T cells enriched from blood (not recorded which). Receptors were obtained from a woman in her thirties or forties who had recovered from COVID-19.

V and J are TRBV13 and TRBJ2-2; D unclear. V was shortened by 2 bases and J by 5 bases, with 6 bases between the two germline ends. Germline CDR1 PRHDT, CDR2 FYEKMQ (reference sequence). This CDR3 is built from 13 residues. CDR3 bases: TGTGCCAGCAGCTTACAGGTGACCGGGGAGCTGTTTTTT. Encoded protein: CASSLQVTGELFF.

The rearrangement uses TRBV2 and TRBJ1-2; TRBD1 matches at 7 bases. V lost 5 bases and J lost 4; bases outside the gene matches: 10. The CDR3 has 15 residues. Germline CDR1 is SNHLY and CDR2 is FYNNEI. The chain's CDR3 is CASSFDRDSIYGYTF. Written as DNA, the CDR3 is TGTGCCAGCAGTTTCGATCGGGACAGCATCTATGGCTACACCTTC.

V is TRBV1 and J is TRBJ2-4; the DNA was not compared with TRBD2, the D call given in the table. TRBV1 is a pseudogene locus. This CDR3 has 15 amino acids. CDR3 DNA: TGCACCAGCAGCAGCCAGCTAGCGGGAGAGGACATTCAGTACTTC. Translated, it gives CTSSSQLAGEDIQYF.

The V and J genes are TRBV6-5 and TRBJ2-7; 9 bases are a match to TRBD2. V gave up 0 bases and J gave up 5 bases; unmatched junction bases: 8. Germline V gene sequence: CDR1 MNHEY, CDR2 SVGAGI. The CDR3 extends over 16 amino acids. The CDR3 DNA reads TGTGCCAGCAGTTACTCGCCTAGCGGGGCCCCGGACGAGCAGTACTTC. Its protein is CASSYSPSGAPDEQYF.

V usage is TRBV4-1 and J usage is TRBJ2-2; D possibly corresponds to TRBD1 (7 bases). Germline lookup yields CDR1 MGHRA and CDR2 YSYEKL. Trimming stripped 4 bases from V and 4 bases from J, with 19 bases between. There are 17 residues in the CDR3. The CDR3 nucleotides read TGCGCCAGCAGCCCACCCTTCCAGGGGGGAGTCACCGGGGAGCTGTTTTTT. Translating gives CASSPPFQGGVTGELFF.

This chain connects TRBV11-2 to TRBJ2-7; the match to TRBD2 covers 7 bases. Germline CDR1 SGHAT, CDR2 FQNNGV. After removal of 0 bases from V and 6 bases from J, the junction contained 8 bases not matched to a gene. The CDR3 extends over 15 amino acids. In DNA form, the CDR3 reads TGTGCCAGCAGCTTAGAGGGAGGGCTGGCCATCGAGCAGTACTTC. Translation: CASSLEGGLAIEQYF. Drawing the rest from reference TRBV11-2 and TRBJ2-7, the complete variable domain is EAGVAQSPRYKIIEKRQSVAFWCNPISGHATLYWYQQILGQGPKLLIQFQNNGVVDDSQLPKDRFSAERLKGVDSTLKIQPAKLEDSAVYLCASSLEGGLAIEQYFGPGTRLTVT.

The DNA of the CDR3 is TGTGCCAGTGGGAGGGACGGGTATTCACCCCTCCACTTT. Protein: CASGRDGYSPLHF. This chain connects TRBV7-2 to TRBJ1-6; tentative D call: TRBD1 (5 bases). The CDR3 covers 13 residues. Germline assignment: CDR1 SGHTA and CDR2 FQGNSA. The ends were cut back, 9 bases at V and 8 bases at J, with 14 bases in the middle.

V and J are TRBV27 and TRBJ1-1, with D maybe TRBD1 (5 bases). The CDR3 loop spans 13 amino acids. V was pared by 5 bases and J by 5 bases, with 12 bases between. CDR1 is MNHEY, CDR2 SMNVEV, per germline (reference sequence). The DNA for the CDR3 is TGTGCCAGCAGTACTCAGGGTTGGACTGAAGCTTTCTTT. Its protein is CASSTQGWTEAFF.

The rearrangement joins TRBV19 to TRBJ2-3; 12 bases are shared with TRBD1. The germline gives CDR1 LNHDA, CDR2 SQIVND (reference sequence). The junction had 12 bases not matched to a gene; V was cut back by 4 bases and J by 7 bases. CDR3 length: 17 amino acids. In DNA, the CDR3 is TGTGCCAGTAGTAGCACCTCCGGGACAGGGGGCGGAAATACGCAGTATTTT. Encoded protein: CASSSTSGTGGGNTQYF.

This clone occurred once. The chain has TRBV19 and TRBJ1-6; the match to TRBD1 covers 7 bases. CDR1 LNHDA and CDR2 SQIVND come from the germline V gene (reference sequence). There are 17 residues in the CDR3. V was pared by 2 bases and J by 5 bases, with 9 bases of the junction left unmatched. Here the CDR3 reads CASSIPRDSKHNSPLHF. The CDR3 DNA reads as TGTGCCAGTAGTATACCCCGGGACAGCAAACATAATTCACCCCTCCACTTT.

The CDR3 DNA reads TGTGCCAGCAGCGTAGCTTTAAGTAGAAGCCAAGAGACCCAGTACTTC. It codes for CASSVALSRSQETQYF. This chain joins TRBV9 and TRBJ2-5, with D unclear. This CDR3 is built from 16 residues. Germline CDR1 is SGDLS and CDR2 is YYNGEE. Trimming took off 0 bases at V and 1 base at J, with 13 bases between the two ends.

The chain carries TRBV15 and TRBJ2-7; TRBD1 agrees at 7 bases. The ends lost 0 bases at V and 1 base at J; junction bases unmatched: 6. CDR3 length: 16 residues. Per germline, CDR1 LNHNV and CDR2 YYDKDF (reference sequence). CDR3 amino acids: CATSRDKGRGSYEQYF. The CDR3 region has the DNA TGTGCCACCAGCAGAGATAAGGGCAGGGGGTCCTACGAGCAGTACTTC. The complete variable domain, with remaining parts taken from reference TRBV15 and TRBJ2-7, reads DAMVIQNPRYQVTQFGKPVTLSCSQTLNHNVMYWYQQKSSQAPKLLFHYYDKDFNNEADTPDNFQSRRPNTSFCFLDIRSPGLGDTAMYLCATSRDKGRGSYEQYFGPGTRLTVT.

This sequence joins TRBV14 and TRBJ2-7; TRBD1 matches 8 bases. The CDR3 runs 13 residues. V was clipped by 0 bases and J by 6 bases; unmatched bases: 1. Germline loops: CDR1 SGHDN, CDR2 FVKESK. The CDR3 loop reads CASSQETGGEQYF. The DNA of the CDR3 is TGTGCCAGCAGCCAAGAAACAGGGGGCGAGCAGTACTTC.